Listed here are 3 T cell receptor beta chains from one sample, sequenced in a study of T cells in Graves' hyperthyroidism and ophthalmopathy. RNA transcripts were the template for amplifying TCR beta CDR3 regions. First-round RT-PCR with HTBI primers amplified the TCR CDR3 region. TCRdb redid the calling of the multiplex PCR reads with MiXCR, one entry per CDR3 protein. The sample has about half a million distinct CDR3 sequences; roughly 25% are singletons. Sequenced material: blood. Receptor source: a woman aged 25 to 39 with Graves' ophthalmopathy.

The J gene is TRBJ1-5, the V gene TRBV28; a weak D match, TRBD1 (5 bases). Trimming stripped 1 base from V and 7 bases from J, with 14 bases between. CDR1 is MDHEN, CDR2 SYDVKM, per germline. This CDR3 spans 15 amino acids. Here the CDR3 reads CASSLFEGDVQPQHF. Here the CDR3 DNA reads TGTGCCAGCAGTTTATTTGAAGGGGACGTGCAGCCCCAGCATTTT.

This clonotype came up many times. A much larger clone sits a single nucleotide away, making a read error possible. This chain joins TRBV12-3 or TRBV12-4 and TRBJ1-2; unclear D gene. V lost 3 bases and J lost 7, with 18 bases in between. The CDR3 is 15 amino acids. The CDR3 is CASSFGEMADCGYTF. The DNA of the CDR3 is TGTGCCAGCAGTTTCGGGGAGATGGCGGACTGTGGCTACACCTTC.

This clonotype was picked up many times. The V and J genes are TRBV4-2 and TRBJ1-2; perhaps TRBD1 as D (5 bases). Germline CDR1 and CDR2: LGHNA and YNFKEQ. V was trimmed by 0 bases and J by 8 bases, leaving 13 bases between them. This CDR3 has 14 residues. The DNA of the CDR3 is TGTGCCAGCAGCCAAGATCAGGGAGTGGGAGGCTACACCTTC. Translation: CASSQDQGVGGYTF.